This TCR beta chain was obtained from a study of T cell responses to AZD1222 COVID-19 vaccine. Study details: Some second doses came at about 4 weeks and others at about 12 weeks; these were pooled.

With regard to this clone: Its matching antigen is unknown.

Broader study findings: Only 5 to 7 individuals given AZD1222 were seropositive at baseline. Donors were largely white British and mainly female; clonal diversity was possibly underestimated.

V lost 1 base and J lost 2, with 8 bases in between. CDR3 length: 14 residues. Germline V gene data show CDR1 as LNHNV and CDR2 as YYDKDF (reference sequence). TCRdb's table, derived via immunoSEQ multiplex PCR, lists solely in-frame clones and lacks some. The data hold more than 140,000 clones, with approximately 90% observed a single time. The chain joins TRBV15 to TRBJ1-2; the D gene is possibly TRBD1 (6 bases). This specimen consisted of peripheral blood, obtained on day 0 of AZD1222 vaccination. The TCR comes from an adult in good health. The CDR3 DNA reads TGTGCCACCAGCAGAGTAGACAGGAACTATGGCTACACCTTC. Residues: CATSRVDRNYGYTF.